Shown below are 27 T cell receptor beta chains from a single sample sequenced in a study of control samples from healthy donors and cancer patients. Assay: immunoSEQ multiplex PCR; the TCRdb copy retains only in-frame clones and omits some. The table shows about 52,000 clones, with over 85% occurring only once. The sequencing sample was made of blood. The receptors here all came from a man aged 25-45 years in good health.

The chain uses TRBV15 and TRBJ1-6, with TRBD1 matching over 10 bases. This CDR3 contains 15 residues. V gave up 1 base and J gave up 12 bases; unmatched junction bases: 6. Germline lookup yields CDR1 LNHNV and CDR2 YYDKDF (reference sequence). The CDR3 spells CATSRAGTGVKPLHF. CDR3 DNA sequence: TGTGCCACCAGCAGAGCCGGGACAGGGGTTAAACCCCTCCACTTT.

The chain links TRBV7-2 to TRBJ2-3; D remains unclear. CDR1 SGHTA and CDR2 FQGNSA come from the germline V gene. This CDR3 has 14 residues. Trimming removed 1 base from V and 0 bases from J, with 5 bases in between. The CDR3 here is CASSLGLSTDTQYF. In nucleotides, the CDR3 is TGTGCCAGCAGCTTAGGTCTTAGCACAGATACGCAGTATTTT.

The V and J genes are TRBV18 and TRBJ2-2, with 7 bases fitting TRBD2. The CDR3 has 14 residues. V shed 3 bases and J 5 bases; nucleotides not matched to a gene: 3. Looked up from germline, CDR1 is KGHSH and CDR2 is LQKENI. In DNA form, the CDR3 reads TGTGCCAGCTCACCTCCGGGGGGAACCGGGGAGCTGTTTTTT. It specifies CASSPPGGTGELFF.

V usage is TRBV6-5 and J usage is TRBJ1-6, with D perhaps TRBD1 (5 bases). The V gene lost 5 bases and the J gene lost 10 bases, with 15 bases spanning the gap. CDR1 and CDR2 (germline): MNHEY, SVGAGI. The CDR3 runs 14 residues. The CDR3 protein is CASSHQGAGSPLHF. The CDR3 DNA reads as TGTGCCAGCAGTCATCAGGGCGCGGGGTCACCCCTCCACTTT.

The V gene is TRBV15, the J gene TRBJ2-7; either TRBD1 or TRBD2 may fit D (5 bases each). CDR1 LNHNV and CDR2 YYDKDF come from the germline V gene (reference sequence). The CDR3 is 15 amino acids. Trimming left V 3 bases short and J 6 bases short, with 18 bases between. The CDR3 is CATSRSSGTPAEQYF. The DNA of the CDR3 is TGTGCCACCAGCAGGAGTTCCGGGACCCCTGCCGAGCAGTACTTC.

The chain joins TRBV6-2 or TRBV6-3 to TRBJ2-3; 9 bases match TRBD2. This CDR3 contains 18 residues. Germline V gene data show CDR1 as MNHEY and CDR2 as SVGEGT. Trimming cost V 0 bases and J 6 bases; bases outside gene matches: 13. CDR3 residues: CASSYSRRVAGDADTQYF. The CDR3 DNA follows: TGTGCCAGCAGTTACTCGAGGAGGGTAGCGGGAGATGCTGATACGCAGTATTTT.

The chain carries TRBV6-4 and TRBJ1-5; 7 bases fit TRBD1. The germline gives CDR1 MRHNA, CDR2 SNTAGT. Trimming removed 9 bases from V and 4 bases from J; junction bases left unmatched: 15. The CDR3 extends over 16 amino acids. Here the CDR3 DNA reads TGTGCCAGGAGTATCACACACAGGGGCCTGAATCAGCCCCAGCATTTT. It translates to CARSITHRGLNQPQHF.

This chain links TRBV6-2 or TRBV6-3 with TRBJ1-1; a possible D gene is TRBD1 (5 bases). The CDR3 runs to 12 residues. Germline CDR1 reads MNHEY; CDR2 reads SVGEGT. The V end lost 2 bases, the J end lost 6 bases, and 7 bases lay between the germline ends. The CDR3 bases are TGTGCCAGCAGTTACCCGGGGCCTGAAGCTTTCTTT. Translation: CASSYPGPEAFF.

The chain is built from TRBV7-3 and TRBJ2-7, with 7 bases that match TRBD1. The germline V gene has CDR1 SGHTA and CDR2 FQGTGA. V lost 3 bases and J lost 4; bases outside the gene matches: 3. The CDR3 length is 13 residues. CDR3 amino acids: CASSLVRGYEQYF. The CDR3 coding sequence is TGTGCCAGCAGCTTGGTCAGGGGGTACGAGCAGTACTTC.

The V and J genes are TRBV4-1 and TRBJ1-2; perhaps TRBD1 as D (5 bases). This CDR3 spans 16 amino acids. The germline V and J ends were trimmed by 5 bases and 2 bases, with 18 bases remaining between them. Germline CDR1 is MGHRA and CDR2 is YSYEKL. CDR3 sequence (DNA): TGCGCCAGCAGCGAACGACAGCTACTTCCCAACTATGGCTACACCTTC. This gives the protein CASSERQLLPNYGYTF.

This sequence joins TRBV5-6 and TRBJ1-1; possibly TRBD1 for D (5 bases). Per the germline V gene, CDR1 is SGHDT and CDR2 is YYEEEE. This CDR3 region has 14 residues. Between the trimmed V and J ends, which lost 0 bases and 1 base, there was a span of 7 bases. CDR3 region: CASSLAGPNTEAFF. In DNA, the CDR3 is TGTGCCAGCAGCTTGGCGGGGCCGAACACTGAAGCTTTCTTT.

This chain links TRBV5-4 with TRBJ2-7; TRBD2 matches at 10 bases. Trimming at V came to 3 bases and at J to 5 bases, leaving 8 bases not matched to a gene. Germline V gene sequence: CDR1 SGHNT, CDR2 YYREEE (reference sequence). The CDR3 loop spans 15 amino acids. The CDR3 is CASSSLAGGPHEQYF. Here the CDR3 DNA reads TGTGCCAGCAGCTCCTTAGCGGGAGGTCCCCACGAGCAGTACTTC.

The V call is TRBV4-1, the J call TRBJ2-1; TRBD2 matches at 10 bases. From germline, CDR1 is MGHRA and CDR2 YSYEKL. The CDR3 is 15 amino acids. The V gene end was trimmed by 2 bases and the J gene end by 11 bases; junction bases not matched to a gene: 9. The CDR3, as DNA: TGCGCCAGCAGCCAAAATAGCGGGAGGACCCCACAGCAGTTCTTC. Translated, it gives CASSQNSGRTPQQFF.

The chain employs TRBV6-5 and TRBJ2-1; 7 bases are a match to TRBD2. Trimming removed 4 bases from V and 9 bases from J; junction bases left unmatched: 15. Germline lookup yields CDR1 MNHEY and CDR2 SVGAGI. The CDR3 is 16 amino acids. The CDR3 loop is CASSSIGARSGIEQFF. Here the CDR3 DNA reads TGTGCCAGCAGTTCTATCGGGGCGAGAAGCGGGATTGAGCAGTTCTTC.

The chain is built from TRBV12-3 or TRBV12-4 and TRBJ1-1, with D tentatively TRBD1 (5 bases). Trimming pared 3 bases from V and 6 bases from J, leaving 11 bases between. The CDR3 length is 13 residues. The chain's CDR3 is CASSLGGDPEAFF. The CDR3, as DNA: TGTGCCAGCAGTTTGGGGGGGGACCCTGAAGCTTTCTTT.

This clone was observed a single time. This sequence joins TRBV6-5 and TRBJ1-1, with 8 nucleotides matching TRBD1. The CDR3 has 15 residues. Trimming at V came to 4 bases and at J to 1 base, leaving 5 bases not matched to a gene. Germline CDR1 MNHEY, CDR2 SVGAGI. In DNA form, the CDR3 reads TGTGCCAGCAGTTTCAGGGGGCTCGGGAACACTGAAGCTTTCTTT. Translation: CASSFRGLGNTEAFF.

The CDR3 sequence is CASSPQRGQF. In DNA, the CDR3 is TGTGCCAGCAGCCCCCAACGGGGTCAATTC. V usage is TRBV21-1 and J usage is TRBJ1-2. TRBV21-1 represents a pseudogene. CDR3 length: 10 residues.

The rearrangement joins TRBV5-1 to TRBJ1-5; 8 bases are shared with TRBD1. The germline V gene has CDR1 SGHRS and CDR2 YFSETQ. V lost 4 bases and J lost 5; bases outside the gene matches: 5. The CDR3 contains 14 residues. CDR3 nucleotide sequence: TGCGCCAGCAGCCGCGGACAGGGCGATCAGCCCCAGCATTTT. Its translation is CASSRGQGDQPQHF.

This sequence joins TRBV9 and TRBJ2-7, with D unclear. The CDR3 is 13 residues long. V was trimmed by 4 bases and J by 1 base, leaving 9 bases between them. Germline V CDR1 and CDR2: SGDLS, YYNGEE. CDR3 coding DNA: TGTGCCAGCAGCCCCCACGGATCCTACGAGCAGTACTTC. This translates into CASSPHGSYEQYF. Together with reference TRBV9 and TRBJ2-7, the CDR3 gives the full variable domain: DSGVTQTPKHLITATGQRVTLRCSPRSGDLSVYWYQQSLDQGLQFLIQYYNGEERAKGNILERFSAQQFPDLHSELNLSSLELGDSALYFCASSPHGSYEQYFGPGTRLTVT.

The V call is TRBV18, the J call TRBJ2-2, with TRBD1 identical over 8 bases. CDR1 and CDR2 from the germline V gene are KGHSH and LQKENI. Trimming removed 3 bases from V and 4 bases from J; junction bases left unmatched: 7. The CDR3 consists of 16 residues. The CDR3 DNA is TGTGCCAGCTCACCGCAGGGGGCGCCGGGCACCGGGGAGCTGTTTTTT. Its protein is CASSPQGAPGTGELFF.

The chain employs TRBV4-1 and TRBJ2-3; D is undetermined. Trimming pared 8 bases from V and 1 base from J, leaving 16 bases between. CDR1 is MGHRA, CDR2 YSYEKL, per germline. The CDR3 runs to 15 residues. CDR3 loop: CASSSPIPGTDTQYF. In DNA form, the CDR3 reads TGCGCCAGCTCAAGCCCCATACCCGGCACAGATACGCAGTATTTT.

The rearrangement joins TRBV12-3 or TRBV12-4 to TRBJ2-1, with TRBD2 matching over 8 bases. The CDR3 is made up of 12 amino acids. V was clipped by 0 bases and J by 15 bases; unmatched bases: 4. CDR3 in amino acids: CASSLAGTSPFF. In DNA, the CDR3 is TGTGCCAGCAGTTTAGCCGGGACTAGTCCGTTCTTC.

The chain has TRBV3-1 (or the pseudogene TRBV3-2) and TRBJ1-6, with D uncertain. The CDR3 sequence is 15 residues long. The germline gives CDR1 LGHDT, CDR2 YNNKEL (reference sequence). The germline V and J ends were trimmed by 1 base and 0 bases, with 4 bases remaining between them. CDR3 in DNA: TGTGCCAGCAGCCAAGGCAGCTCCTATAATTCACCCCTCCACTTT. As protein: CASSQGSSYNSPLHF.

This rearrangement joins TRBV25-1 to TRBJ2-4, with 10 bases aligning to TRBD1. The V gene's germline CDR1 is MGHDK and CDR2 SYGVNS. The trim removed 4 bases at V and 1 base at J, leaving 4 bases unmatched. The CDR3 runs to 16 residues. The CDR3 is CASSGTGGEAKNIQYF. As DNA, the CDR3 is TGTGCCAGCAGTGGGACAGGGGGGGAGGCCAAAAACATTCAGTACTTC.

The V gene is TRBV4-1, the J gene TRBJ2-1; the match to TRBD2 covers 10 bases. Trimming removed 2 bases from V and 9 bases from J; junction bases left unmatched: 7. Germline V gene lookup returns CDR1 MGHRA and CDR2 YSYEKL. This CDR3 is built from 15 residues. CDR3 coding DNA: TGCGCCAGCAGCCAACCAGCGGGAGGGTTCCCTGAGCAGTTCTTC. Its translation: CASSQPAGGFPEQFF.

V gene TRBV4-3 combines with J gene TRBJ1-2, with D possibly matching TRBD1 (6 bases). The CDR3 has 15 residues. Germline CDR1 is LGHNA and CDR2 is YSLEER. The V and J ends lost 0 bases and 1 base respectively, with 9 bases between them. The CDR3 here is CASSQDPGVNYGYTF. In DNA, the CDR3 is TGCGCCAGCAGCCAAGATCCAGGGGTTAACTATGGCTACACCTTC.

This chain joins TRBV10-1 and TRBJ2-2; 13 positions match TRBD2. CDR1 is WNHNN, CDR2 SYGVQD, per germline (reference sequence). The trim removed 10 bases at V and 1 base at J, leaving 9 bases unmatched. This CDR3 contains 17 residues. The CDR3: CATPLGTSGMNTGELFF. As DNA, the CDR3 is TGCGCCACCCCCCTCGGGACTAGCGGGATGAACACCGGGGAGCTGTTTTTT.